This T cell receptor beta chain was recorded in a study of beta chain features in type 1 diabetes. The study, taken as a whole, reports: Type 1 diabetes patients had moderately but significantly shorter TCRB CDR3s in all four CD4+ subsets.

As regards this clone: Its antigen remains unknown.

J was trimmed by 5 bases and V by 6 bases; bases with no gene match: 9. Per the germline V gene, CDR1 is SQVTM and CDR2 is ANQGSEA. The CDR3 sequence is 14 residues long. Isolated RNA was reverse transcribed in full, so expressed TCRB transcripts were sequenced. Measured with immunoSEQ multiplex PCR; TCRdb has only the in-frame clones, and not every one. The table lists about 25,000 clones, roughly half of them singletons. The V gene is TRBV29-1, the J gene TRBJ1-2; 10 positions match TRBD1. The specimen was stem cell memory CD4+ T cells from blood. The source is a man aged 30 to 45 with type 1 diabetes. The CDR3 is CSVRGTGEVYGYTF. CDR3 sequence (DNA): TGCAGCGTCCGAGGGACAGGGGAAGTGTATGGCTACACCTTC. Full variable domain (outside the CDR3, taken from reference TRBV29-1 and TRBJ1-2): SAVISQKPSRDICQRGTSLTIQCQVDSQVTMMFWYRQQPGQSLTLIATANQGSEATYESGFVIDKFPISRPNLTFSTLTVSNMSPEDSSIYLCSVRGTGEVYGYTFGSGTRLTVV.